This is a list of T cell receptor beta chains from one sample in a study of human T cells and chemical hapten exposure. TCRdb called the RACE reads again in MiXCR, with one record for every CDR3 protein. This table has tens of thousands of distinct CDR3 sequences, 11% appearing once. Sequencing used whole blood, obtained in connection with sensitization to the hapten diphenylcyclopropenone (DPC). The origin of the receptors is a woman between 50 and 59 years old with alopecia areata. Some clones in this sample may be carry-over from other donors' samples. The CDR3 runs from the conserved cysteine through the conserved F or W. D genes are given only for firm matches. Clone sizes are given selectively: once, few, many, or a class where the clone is expanded.

TRBV18	TRBJ2-2	many	TRBD2	TGTGCCAGCTCACCACCATCCAGCGGGGGGGCCCACGGGGAGCTGTTTTTT	CASSPPSSGGAHGELFF
TRBV11-2	TRBJ1-1	few	TRBD1	TGTGCCAGCAGCTTGTTAGAGTCAGGGGGCGGCACTGAAGCTTTCTTT	CASSLLESGGGTEAFF
TRBV23-1	TRBJ2-5	few	-	TGCGCCAGCAGTACCCCGTCGAGTGAACAAGAGACCCAGTACTTC	CASSTPSSEQETQYF
TRBV7-6	TRBJ1-2	-	-	TGTGCCAGCAGCCCACGGGGAGATTGGTATGGCTACACCTTC	CASSPRGDWYGYTF
TRBV7-2	TRBJ2-3	-	TRBD1	TGTGCCAGCAGCTTAGCTCCAGGGGGCTACGATACGCAGTATTTT	CASSLAPGGYDTQYF
TRBV7-9	TRBJ2-7	-	-	TGTGCCAGCAGCTTAGGTAGCGGCTCCTACGAGCAGTACTTC	CASSLGSGSYEQYF
TRBV7-2	TRBJ2-3	few	-	TGTGCCAGCAGCTCACAGCCTAACCTAGTCGCGCAGTATTTT	CASSSQPNLVAQYF
TRBV29-1	TRBJ1-1	many	-	TGCAGCGTTGAGGCGGTGGGCACTGAAGCTTTCTTT	CSVEAVGTEAFF
TRBV6-5	TRBJ1-1	many	TRBD1	TGTGCCAGCTTCAGCTACCCGGGACAGCGGGCGGGCACTGAAGCTTTCTTT	CASFSYPGQRAGTEAFF
TRBV20-1	TRBJ2-3	few	-	TGCAGTGCTAGAGATTCCCGGACAGATACGCAGTATTTT	CSARDSRTDTQYF
TRBV10-2	TRBJ2-7	-	TRBD1	TGCGCCAGCAGTGACAGGGGGACCTACGAGCAGTACTTC	CASSDRGTYEQYF